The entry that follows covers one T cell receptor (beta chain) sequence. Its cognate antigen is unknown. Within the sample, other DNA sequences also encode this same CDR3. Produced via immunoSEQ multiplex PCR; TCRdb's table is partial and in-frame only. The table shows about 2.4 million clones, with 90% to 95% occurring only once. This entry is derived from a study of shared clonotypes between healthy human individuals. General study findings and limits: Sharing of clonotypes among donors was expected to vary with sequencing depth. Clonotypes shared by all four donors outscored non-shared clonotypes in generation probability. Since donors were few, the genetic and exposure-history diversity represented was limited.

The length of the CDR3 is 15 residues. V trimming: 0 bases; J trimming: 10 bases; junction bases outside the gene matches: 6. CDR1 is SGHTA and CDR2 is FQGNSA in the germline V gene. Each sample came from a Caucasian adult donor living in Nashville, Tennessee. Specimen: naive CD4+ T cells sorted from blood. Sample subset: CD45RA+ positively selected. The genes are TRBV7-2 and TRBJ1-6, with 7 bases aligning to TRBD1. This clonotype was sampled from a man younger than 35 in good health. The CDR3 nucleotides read TGTGCCAGCAGCTTAGCTACAGGGGTCGGCTCACCCCTCCACTTT. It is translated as CASSLATGVGSPLHF.